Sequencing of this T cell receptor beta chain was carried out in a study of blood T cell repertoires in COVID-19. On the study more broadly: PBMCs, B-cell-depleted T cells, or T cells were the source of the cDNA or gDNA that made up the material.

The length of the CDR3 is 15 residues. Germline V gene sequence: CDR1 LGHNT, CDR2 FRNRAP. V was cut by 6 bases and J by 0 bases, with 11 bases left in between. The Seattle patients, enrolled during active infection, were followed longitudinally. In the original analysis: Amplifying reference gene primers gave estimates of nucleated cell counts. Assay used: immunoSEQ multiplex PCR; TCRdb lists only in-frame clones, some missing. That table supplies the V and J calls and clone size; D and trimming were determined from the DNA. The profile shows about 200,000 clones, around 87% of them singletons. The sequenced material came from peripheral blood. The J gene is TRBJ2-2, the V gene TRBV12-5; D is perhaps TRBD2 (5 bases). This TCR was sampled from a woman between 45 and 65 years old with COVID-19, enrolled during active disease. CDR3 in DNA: TGTGCTAGTGGCCCCTCGGAGGCGAACACCGGGGAGCTGTTTTTT. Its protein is CASGPSEANTGELFF.